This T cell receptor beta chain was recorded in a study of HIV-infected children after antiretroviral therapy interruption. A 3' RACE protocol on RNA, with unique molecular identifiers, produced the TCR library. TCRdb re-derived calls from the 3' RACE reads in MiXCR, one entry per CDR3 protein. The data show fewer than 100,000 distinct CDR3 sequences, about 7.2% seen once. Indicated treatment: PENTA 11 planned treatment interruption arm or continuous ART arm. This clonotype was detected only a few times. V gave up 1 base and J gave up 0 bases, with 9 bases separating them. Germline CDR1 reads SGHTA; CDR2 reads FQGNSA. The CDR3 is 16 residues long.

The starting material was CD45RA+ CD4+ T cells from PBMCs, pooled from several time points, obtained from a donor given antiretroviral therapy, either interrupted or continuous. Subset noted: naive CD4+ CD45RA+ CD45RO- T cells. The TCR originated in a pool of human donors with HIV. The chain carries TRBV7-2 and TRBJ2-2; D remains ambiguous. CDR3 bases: TGTGCCAGCAGCTTAGGCCACCCCGCGAACACCGGGGAGCTGTTTTTT. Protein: CASSLGHPANTGELFF.